This entry lists 20 T cell receptor beta chains sequenced from one sample in a study of T cells after yellow fever vaccination. MiXCR, applied by TCRdb to the 5' RACE reads, yields one record per CDR3 protein. The sample holds about 12,000 distinct CDR3 sequences, 4.5% to 5% seen once. The source material was PBMCs, either bulk or a sorted T-cell subset (CD4+, CD8+, memory, or dextramer-sorted; not recorded which), sampled 45 days after the yellow fever booster vaccination. All receptors derive from a man between 25 and 39 years old who received the YFV17D yellow fever vaccine.

In this sample, this clonotype turned up many times. The genes are TRBV12-3 or TRBV12-4 and TRBJ1-1; 7 bases align to TRBD1. The CDR3 has 16 residues. With V trimmed by 4 bases and J by 7 bases, 15 bases remained unmatched. The CDR3 DNA reads as TGTGCCAGCAGTTCGAGGGGGCGGAAACGGGGTGGTGAAGCTTTCTTT. It is translated as CASSSRGRKRGGEAFF.

This clonotype showed up many times. The genes are TRBV7-2 and TRBJ1-6; 10 bases fit TRBD1. Germline values: CDR1 SGHTA, CDR2 FQGNSA. J gave up 9 bases and V 5 bases, and 4 bases lay outside the gene matches. The CDR3 runs to 14 residues. CDR3 loop: CASSLGTGVSPLHF. The DNA for the CDR3 is TGTGCCAGCAGCCTCGGGACAGGGGTTTCACCCCTCCACTTT.

This clonotype was found many times. This rearrangement joins TRBV10-2 to TRBJ2-7; TRBD2 aligns across 13 bases. V trimming: 6 bases; J trimming: 2 bases; junction bases outside the gene matches: 1. CDR3 length equals 14 residues. Germline CDR1 WSHSY, CDR2 SAAADI. The CDR3 coding sequence is TGCGCCAGCAGAACTAGCGGGAGGGCCTACGAGCAGTACTTC. It translates to CASRTSGRAYEQYF.

This clonotype was counted many times. The chain links TRBV19 to TRBJ1-1; D not resolved. Trimming removed 5 bases at V and 5 bases at J, with 12 bases between. This CDR3 has 13 amino acids. Per germline, CDR1 LNHDA and CDR2 SQIVND (reference sequence). DNA of the CDR3: TGTGCCAGTAGTCGGCGAGCACTTACTGAAGCTTTCTTT. Protein sequence: CASSRRALTEAFF.

This clonotype was seen many times. In DNA form, the CDR3 reads TGCAGTGCTAAGAAGACAGGGAAGGAGACCCAGTACTTC. Protein: CSAKKTGKETQYF. V and J are TRBV20-1 and TRBJ2-5; 7 nucleotides align to TRBD1. Looked up from germline, CDR1 is DFQATT and CDR2 is SNEGSKA (reference sequence). This CDR3 contains 13 residues. Trimming removed 4 bases from V and 5 bases from J; junction bases left unmatched: 7.

The chain is built from TRBV13 and TRBJ2-2; D is undetermined. Germline values: CDR1 PRHDT, CDR2 FYEKMQ (reference sequence). The germline V and J ends were trimmed by 4 bases and 3 bases, with 9 bases remaining between them. The CDR3 has 14 residues. CDR3 residues: CASSSPPYTGELFF. The DNA for the CDR3 is TGTGCCAGCAGCTCTCCACCTTACACCGGGGAGCTGTTTTTT. The full variable domain, in which reference TRBV13 and TRBJ2-2 provide the parts outside the CDR3, is AAGVIQSPRHLIKEKRETATLKCYPIPRHDTVYWYQQGPGQDPQFLISFYEKMQSDKGSIPDRFSAQQFSDYHSELNMSSLELGDSALYFCASSSPPYTGELFFGEGSRLTVL.

This clonotype was seen many times. This chain links TRBV20-1 with TRBJ1-1; possibly TRBD1 for D (5 bases). This CDR3 comprises 11 residues. CDR1 and CDR2 from the germline V gene are DFQATT and SNEGSKA (reference sequence). Here the CDR3 DNA reads TGCAGGGTTCAGGGAGACACTGAAGCTTTCTTT. Translated: CRVQGDTEAFF.

This clonotype was detected many times. V is TRBV7-2 and J is TRBJ1-3; D is uncertain. Germline V gene data show CDR1 as SGHTA and CDR2 as FQGNSA. The CDR3 is made up of 15 amino acids. Trimming pared 4 bases from V and 0 bases from J, leaving 10 bases between. In DNA, the CDR3 is TGTGCCAGCAGCTCGACTGCGAGCTCTGGAAACACCATATATTTT. Its translation is CASSSTASSGNTIYF.

The table lists this clonotype with many counts. One end of the junction is discordant with germline, which a read error may explain. The rearrangement uses TRBV20-1 and TRBJ2-7; D is uncertain. The CDR3 is 10 amino acids. In germline, CDR1 is DFQATT, CDR2 SNEGSKA (reference sequence). Here the CDR3 reads CSATSNEQYF. The CDR3 DNA reads TGCAGTGCTACCTCCAACGAGCAGTACTTC.

This clonotype occurred many times. V gene TRBV11-3 combines with J gene TRBJ2-7; 15 nucleotides agree with TRBD2. In germline, CDR1 is SGHNT, CDR2 YENEEA. The CDR3 extends over 19 amino acids. Trimming cost V 3 bases and J 1 base; bases outside gene matches: 10. This CDR3 reads CASSFGSGTSGRLSYEQYF. CDR3 sequence (DNA): TGTGCCAGCAGCTTCGGGTCCGGGACTAGCGGGAGGTTATCCTACGAGCAGTACTTC.

This clonotype came up many times. This chain connects TRBV5-1 to TRBJ2-5; D is uncertain. V was trimmed by 0 bases and J by 2 bases, leaving 5 bases between them. CDR3 length equals 13 residues. Germline lookup yields CDR1 SGHRS and CDR2 YFSETQ. CDR3 in DNA: TGCGCCAGCAGCTTGGTAGGGCAAGAGACCCAGTACTTC. Residues: CASSLVGQETQYF. Full variable domain (outside the CDR3, taken from reference TRBV5-1 and TRBJ2-5): KAGVTQTPRYLIKTRGQQVTLSCSPISGHRSVSWYQQTPGQGLQFLFEYFSETQRNKGNFPGRFSGRQFSNSRSEMNVSTLELGDSALYLCASSLVGQETQYFGPGTRLLVL.

This clonotype was seen at least ten times. This chain uses TRBV12-3 or TRBV12-4 with TRBJ1-2; D call uncertain. The CDR3 is 13 amino acids. Trimming stripped 3 bases from V and 2 bases from J, with 7 bases between. For the CDR3, the DNA is TGTGCCAGCAGTTTGGGCATCAACTATGGCTACACCTTC. Encoded protein: CASSLGINYGYTF.

This clonotype came up many times. The CDR3, as DNA: TGTGCCAGCAGTTATTCTGGGGGTGAGCAGTACTTC. It specifies CASSYSGGEQYF. V and J are TRBV6-5 and TRBJ2-7, with D possibly being TRBD1 or TRBD2 (5 bases each). This CDR3 is built from 12 residues. V gave up 3 bases and J gave up 7 bases, with 10 bases separating them. Germline V gene sequence: CDR1 MNHEY, CDR2 SVGAGI.

This clonotype has ten or more counts. The V and J genes are TRBV5-1 and TRBJ2-1; a weak D match, TRBD2 (8 bases). The CDR3 is 20 amino acids. The germline V and J ends were trimmed by 4 bases and 10 bases, with 36 bases remaining between them. The germline gives CDR1 SGHRS, CDR2 YFSETQ. The CDR3 loop is CASSLLDRDSRAGVAWEQFF. The CDR3 DNA reads TGCGCCAGCAGCCTCCTAGACAGGGACTCGAGAGCGGGAGTGGCCTGGGAGCAGTTCTTC.

The sample holds many counts of this clonotype. V usage is TRBV27 and J usage is TRBJ2-7; 8 bases are a match to TRBD2. CDR1 and CDR2 (germline): MNHEY, SMNVEV (reference sequence). The junction had 2 bases not matched to a gene; V was cut back by 2 bases and J by 2 bases. This CDR3 spans 14 amino acids. The CDR3 sequence is CASSLAGGAYEQYF. The CDR3 DNA reads as TGTGCCAGCAGTTTAGCGGGAGGCGCCTACGAGCAGTACTTC.

This clonotype has ten or more counts. This sequence joins TRBV7-2 and TRBJ2-2, with D possibly being TRBD2 (5 bases). The CDR3 consists of 15 residues. Trimming removed 5 bases at V and 0 bases at J, with 10 bases between. Looked up from germline, CDR1 is SGHTA and CDR2 is FQGNSA. CDR3 sequence: CASSRGLANTGELFF. CDR3 DNA sequence: TGTGCCAGCAGCCGCGGACTGGCGAACACCGGGGAGCTGTTTTTT.

Ten or more counts support this clonotype. The chain employs TRBV20-1 and TRBJ2-1, with D possibly TRBD2 on 5 matching bases. Per germline, CDR1 DFQATT and CDR2 SNEGSKA (reference sequence). The germline V and J ends were trimmed by 6 bases and 2 bases, with 17 bases remaining between them. CDR3 size: 15 residues. CDR3 residues: CSATTPGFAYNEQFF. Here the CDR3 DNA reads TGCAGTGCCACCACCCCGGGGTTCGCCTACAATGAGCAGTTCTTC.

This clonotype was seen at least ten times. CDR3 nucleotides: TGTGCCAGCAGCCAAAGATCTAGCGGCCGAACCTACAATGAGCAGTTCTTC. It is translated as CASSQRSSGRTYNEQFF. The chain has TRBV3-1 and TRBJ2-1, with TRBD2 matching over 7 bases. This CDR3 is built from 17 residues. Germline V gene lookup returns CDR1 LGHDT and CDR2 YNNKEL (reference sequence). Germline trimming cut 2 bases from V and 2 bases from J; bases unmatched to any gene: 9.

This clonotype was observed a few times. The chain couples TRBV12-3 or TRBV12-4 to TRBJ2-4; 9 bases are shared with TRBD2. Losses at the gene ends were 4 bases for V and 6 bases for J; bases not matched to a gene: 19. The CDR3 has 19 residues. Here the CDR3 reads CASSSHNRGGLAGPNIQYF. The CDR3 coding sequence is TGTGCCAGCAGTTCCCATAACAGGGGAGGTCTAGCGGGACCAAACATTCAGTACTTC.

This clonotype was recorded at least ten times. The CDR3 DNA reads TGCAGTGCTAGAGGAGACGGGAGAGGGGATGAGCAGTTCTTC. Protein product: CSARGDGRGDEQFF. This rearrangement joins TRBV20-1 to TRBJ2-1; tentative D call: TRBD2 (6 bases). Looked up from germline, CDR1 is DFQATT and CDR2 is SNEGSKA (reference sequence). The V end lost 1 base, the J end lost 8 bases, and 15 bases lay between the germline ends. CDR3 length: 14 residues.